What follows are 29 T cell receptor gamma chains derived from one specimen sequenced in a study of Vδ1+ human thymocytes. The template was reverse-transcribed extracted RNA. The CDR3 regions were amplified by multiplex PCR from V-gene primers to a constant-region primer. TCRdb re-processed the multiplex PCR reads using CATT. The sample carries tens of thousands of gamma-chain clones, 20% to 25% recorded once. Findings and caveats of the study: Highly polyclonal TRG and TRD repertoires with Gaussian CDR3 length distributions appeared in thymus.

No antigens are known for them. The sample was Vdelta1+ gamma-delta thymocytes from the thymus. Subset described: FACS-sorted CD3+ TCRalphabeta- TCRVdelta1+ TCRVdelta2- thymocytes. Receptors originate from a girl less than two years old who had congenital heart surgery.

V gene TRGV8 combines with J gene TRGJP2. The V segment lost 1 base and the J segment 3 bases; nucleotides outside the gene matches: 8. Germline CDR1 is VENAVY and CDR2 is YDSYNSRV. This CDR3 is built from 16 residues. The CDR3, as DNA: TGTGCCACCTGGGATAGAGGGTCCGGTAGTGATTGGATCAAGACGTTT. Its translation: CATWDRGSGSDWIKTF.

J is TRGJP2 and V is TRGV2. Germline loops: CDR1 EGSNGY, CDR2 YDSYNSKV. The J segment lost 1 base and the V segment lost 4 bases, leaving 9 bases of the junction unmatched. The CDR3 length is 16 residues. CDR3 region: CATWDAAVSSDWIKTF. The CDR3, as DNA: TGTGCCACCTGGGATGCTGCTGTTAGTAGTGATTGGATCAAGACGTTT.

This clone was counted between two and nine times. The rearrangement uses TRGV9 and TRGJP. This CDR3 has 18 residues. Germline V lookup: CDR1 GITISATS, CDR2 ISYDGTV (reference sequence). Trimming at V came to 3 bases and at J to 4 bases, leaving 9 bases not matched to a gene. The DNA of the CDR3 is TGTGCCTTGTGGGAGATAACTCAACAAGAGTTGGGCAAAAAAATCAAGGTATTT. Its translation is CALWEITQQELGKKIKVF.

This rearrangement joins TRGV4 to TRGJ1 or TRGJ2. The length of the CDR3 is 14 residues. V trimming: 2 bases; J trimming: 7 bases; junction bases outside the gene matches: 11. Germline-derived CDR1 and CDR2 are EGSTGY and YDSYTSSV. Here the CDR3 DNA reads TGTGCCACCTGGGATGCGAGGAAGAGCTATAAGAAACTCTTT. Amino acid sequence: CATWDARKSYKKLF.

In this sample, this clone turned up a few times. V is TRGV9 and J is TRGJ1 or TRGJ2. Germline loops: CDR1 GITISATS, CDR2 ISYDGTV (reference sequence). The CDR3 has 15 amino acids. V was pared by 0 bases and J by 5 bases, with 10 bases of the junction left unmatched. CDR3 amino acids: CALWEVKEGNYKKLF. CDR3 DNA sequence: TGTGCCTTGTGGGAGGTGAAGGAAGGGAATTATAAGAAACTCTTT.

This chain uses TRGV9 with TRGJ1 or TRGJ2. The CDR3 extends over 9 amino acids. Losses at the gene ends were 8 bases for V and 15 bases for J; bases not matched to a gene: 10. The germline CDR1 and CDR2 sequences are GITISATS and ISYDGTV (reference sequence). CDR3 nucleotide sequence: TGTGCCTTGTATCCCCCGGGACTCTTT. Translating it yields CALYPPGLF.

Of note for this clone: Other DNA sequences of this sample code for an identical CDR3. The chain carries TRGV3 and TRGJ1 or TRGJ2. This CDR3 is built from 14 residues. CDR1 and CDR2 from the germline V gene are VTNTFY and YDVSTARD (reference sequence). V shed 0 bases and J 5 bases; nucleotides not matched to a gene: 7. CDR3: CATWDRPRNYKKLF. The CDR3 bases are TGTGCCACCTGGGACAGGCCGAGGAATTATAAGAAACTCTTT.

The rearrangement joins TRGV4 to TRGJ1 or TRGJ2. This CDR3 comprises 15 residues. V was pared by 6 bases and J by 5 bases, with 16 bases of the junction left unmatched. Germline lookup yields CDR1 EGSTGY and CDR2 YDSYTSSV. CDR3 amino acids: CATWHENLFDYKKLF. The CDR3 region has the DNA TGTGCCACCTGGCATGAAAATTTATTTGATTATAAGAAACTCTTT.

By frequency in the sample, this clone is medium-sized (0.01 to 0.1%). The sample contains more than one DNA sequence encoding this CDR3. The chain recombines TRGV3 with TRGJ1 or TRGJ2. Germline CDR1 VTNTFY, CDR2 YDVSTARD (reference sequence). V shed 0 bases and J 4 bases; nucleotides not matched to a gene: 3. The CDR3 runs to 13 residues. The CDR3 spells CATWDRLYYKKLF. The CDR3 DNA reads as TGTGCCACCTGGGACAGGCTCTATTATAAGAAACTCTTT.

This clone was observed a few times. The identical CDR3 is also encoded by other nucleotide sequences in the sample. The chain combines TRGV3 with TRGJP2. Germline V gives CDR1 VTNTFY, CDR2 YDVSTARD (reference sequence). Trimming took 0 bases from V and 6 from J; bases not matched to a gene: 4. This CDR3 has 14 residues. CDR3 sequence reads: CATWDRLGDWIKTF. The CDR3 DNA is TGTGCCACCTGGGACAGGCTTGGTGATTGGATCAAGACGTTT.

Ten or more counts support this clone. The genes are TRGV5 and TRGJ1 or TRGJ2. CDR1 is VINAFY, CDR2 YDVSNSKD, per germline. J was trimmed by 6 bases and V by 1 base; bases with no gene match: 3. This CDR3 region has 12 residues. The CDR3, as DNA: TGTGCCACCTGGGACAGAGGTTATAAGAAACTCTTT. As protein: CATWDRGYKKLF.

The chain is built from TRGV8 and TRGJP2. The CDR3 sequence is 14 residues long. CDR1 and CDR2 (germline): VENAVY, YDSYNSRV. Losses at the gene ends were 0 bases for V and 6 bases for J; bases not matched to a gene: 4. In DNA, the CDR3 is TGTGCCACCTGGGATAGGCCTTGTGATTGGATCAAGACGTTT. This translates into CATWDRPCDWIKTF.

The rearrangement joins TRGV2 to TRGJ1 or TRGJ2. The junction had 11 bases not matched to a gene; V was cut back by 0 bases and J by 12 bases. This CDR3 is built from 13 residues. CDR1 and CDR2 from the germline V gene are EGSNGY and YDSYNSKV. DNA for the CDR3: TGTGCCACCTGGGACGGGCCTTTCCGGGGGAAACTCTTT. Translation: CATWDGPFRGKLF.

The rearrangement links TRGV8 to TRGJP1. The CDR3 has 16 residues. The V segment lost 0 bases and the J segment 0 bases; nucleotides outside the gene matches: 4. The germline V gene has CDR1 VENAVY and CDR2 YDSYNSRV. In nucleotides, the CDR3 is TGTGCCACCTGGGATAGGACTTATACCACTGGTTGGTTCAAGATATTT. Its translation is CATWDRTYTTGWFKIF.

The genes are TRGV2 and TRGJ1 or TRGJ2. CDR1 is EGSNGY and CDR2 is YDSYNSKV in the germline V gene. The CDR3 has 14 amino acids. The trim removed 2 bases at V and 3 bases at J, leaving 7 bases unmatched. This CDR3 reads CATWDDTFYYKKLF. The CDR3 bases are TGTGCCACCTGGGACGATACTTTTTATTATAAGAAACTCTTT.

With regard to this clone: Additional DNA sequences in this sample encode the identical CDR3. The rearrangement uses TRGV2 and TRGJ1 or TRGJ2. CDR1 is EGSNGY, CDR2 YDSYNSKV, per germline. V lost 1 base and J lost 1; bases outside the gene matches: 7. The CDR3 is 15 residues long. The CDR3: CATWDGSSNYYKKLF. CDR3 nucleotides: TGTGCCACCTGGGACGGATCTTCTAATTATTATAAGAAACTCTTT.

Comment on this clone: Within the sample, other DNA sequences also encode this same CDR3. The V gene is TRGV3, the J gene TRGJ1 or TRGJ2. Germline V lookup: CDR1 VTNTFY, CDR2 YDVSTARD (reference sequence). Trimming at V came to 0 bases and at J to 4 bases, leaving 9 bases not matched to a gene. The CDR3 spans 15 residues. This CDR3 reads CATWDRREGYYKKLF. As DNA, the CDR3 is TGTGCCACCTGGGACAGGCGAGAAGGATATTATAAGAAACTCTTT.

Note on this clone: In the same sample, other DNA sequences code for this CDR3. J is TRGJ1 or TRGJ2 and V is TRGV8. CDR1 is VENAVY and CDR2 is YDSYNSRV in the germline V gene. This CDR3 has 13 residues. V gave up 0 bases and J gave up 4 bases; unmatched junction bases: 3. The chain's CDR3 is CATWDRRYYKKLF. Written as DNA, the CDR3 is TGTGCCACCTGGGATAGGCGGTATTATAAGAAACTCTTT.

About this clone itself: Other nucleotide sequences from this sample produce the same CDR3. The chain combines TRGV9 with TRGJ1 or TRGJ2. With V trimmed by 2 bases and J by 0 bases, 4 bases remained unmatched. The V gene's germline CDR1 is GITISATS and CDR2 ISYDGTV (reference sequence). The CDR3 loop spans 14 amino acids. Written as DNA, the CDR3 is TGTGCCTTGTGGGAGGACCTGAATTATTATAAGAAACTCTTT. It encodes CALWEDLNYYKKLF.

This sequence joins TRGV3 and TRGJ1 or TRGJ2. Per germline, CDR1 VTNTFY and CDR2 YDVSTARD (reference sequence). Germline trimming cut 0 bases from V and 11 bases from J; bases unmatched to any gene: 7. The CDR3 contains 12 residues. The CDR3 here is CATWDRLEEKLF. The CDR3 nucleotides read TGTGCCACCTGGGACAGGCTTGAAGAGAAACTCTTT.

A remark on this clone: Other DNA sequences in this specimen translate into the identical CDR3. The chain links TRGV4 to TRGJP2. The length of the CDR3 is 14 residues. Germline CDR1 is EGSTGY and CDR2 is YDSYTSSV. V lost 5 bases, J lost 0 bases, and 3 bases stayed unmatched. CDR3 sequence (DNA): TGTGCCACCTGGGTGTATAGTAGTGATTGGATCAAGACGTTT. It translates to CATWVYSSDWIKTF.

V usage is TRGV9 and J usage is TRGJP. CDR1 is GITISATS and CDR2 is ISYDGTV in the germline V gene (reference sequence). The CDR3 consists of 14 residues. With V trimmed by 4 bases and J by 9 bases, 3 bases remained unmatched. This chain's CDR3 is CALWEGLGKKIKVF. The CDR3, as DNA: TGTGCCTTGTGGGAAGGGTTGGGCAAAAAAATCAAGGTATTT.

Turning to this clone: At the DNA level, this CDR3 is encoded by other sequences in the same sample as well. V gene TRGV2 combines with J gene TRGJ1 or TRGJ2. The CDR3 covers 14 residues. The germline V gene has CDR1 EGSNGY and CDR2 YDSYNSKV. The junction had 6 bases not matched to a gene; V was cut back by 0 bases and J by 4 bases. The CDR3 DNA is TGTGCCACCTGGGACGGGCGGCCGTATTATAAGAAACTCTTT. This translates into CATWDGRPYYKKLF.

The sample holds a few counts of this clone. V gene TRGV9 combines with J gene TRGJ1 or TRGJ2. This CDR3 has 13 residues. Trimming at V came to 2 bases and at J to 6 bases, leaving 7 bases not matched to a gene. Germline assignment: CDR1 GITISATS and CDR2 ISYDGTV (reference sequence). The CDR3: CALWEAPIYKKLF. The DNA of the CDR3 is TGTGCCTTGTGGGAGGCCCCTATTTATAAGAAACTCTTT.

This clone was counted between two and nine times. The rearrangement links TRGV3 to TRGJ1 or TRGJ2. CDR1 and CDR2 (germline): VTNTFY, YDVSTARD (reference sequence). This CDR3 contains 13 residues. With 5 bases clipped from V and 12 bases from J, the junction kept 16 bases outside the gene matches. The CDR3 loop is CATWGTCFWGKLF. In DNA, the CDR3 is TGTGCCACCTGGGGCACTTGTTTTTGGGGGAAACTCTTT.

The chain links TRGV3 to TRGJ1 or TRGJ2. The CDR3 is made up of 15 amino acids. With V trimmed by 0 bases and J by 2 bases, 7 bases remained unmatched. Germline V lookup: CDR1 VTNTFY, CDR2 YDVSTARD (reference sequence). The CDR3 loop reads CATWDRHPYYYKKLF. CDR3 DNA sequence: TGTGCCACCTGGGACAGGCACCCGTATTATTATAAGAAACTCTTT.

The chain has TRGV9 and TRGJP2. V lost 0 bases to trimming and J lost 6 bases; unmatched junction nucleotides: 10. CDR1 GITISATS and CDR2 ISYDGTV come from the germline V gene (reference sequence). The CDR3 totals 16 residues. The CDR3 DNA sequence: TGTGCCTTGTGGGAGGTGCAACGAGAAGGTGATTGGATCAAGACGTTT. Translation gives CALWEVQREGDWIKTF.

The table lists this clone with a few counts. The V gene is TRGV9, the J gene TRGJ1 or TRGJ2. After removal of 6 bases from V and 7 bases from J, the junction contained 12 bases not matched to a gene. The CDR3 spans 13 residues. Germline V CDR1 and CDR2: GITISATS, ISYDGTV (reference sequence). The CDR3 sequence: CALWTTLRYKKLF. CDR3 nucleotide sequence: TGTGCCTTGTGGACCACACTAAGGTATAAGAAACTCTTT.

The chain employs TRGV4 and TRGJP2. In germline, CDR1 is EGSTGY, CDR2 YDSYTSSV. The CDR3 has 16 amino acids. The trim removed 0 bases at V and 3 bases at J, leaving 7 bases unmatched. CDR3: CATWDGPVGSDWIKTF. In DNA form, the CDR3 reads TGTGCCACCTGGGATGGGCCGGTTGGTAGTGATTGGATCAAGACGTTT.